This TCR beta chain was captured by sequencing in a study of T cell changes during pregnancy in multiple sclerosis. V gave up 3 bases and J gave up 5 bases; unmatched junction bases: 4. Germline CDR1 is SGHTA and CDR2 is FQGNSA. The CDR3 is 15 residues long. TCRdb keeps only in-frame clones here, not all; method: immunoSEQ multiplex PCR. The sample has more than 50,000 clones; 91% are singletons. The sequencing used CD4+ T cells from peripheral blood mononuclear cells, collected after pregnancy. This clonotype was sampled from a female donor in good health, enrolled as a control in a pregnancy study. V usage is TRBV7-2 and J usage is TRBJ2-1; 10 positions match TRBD2. Here the CDR3 reads CASSLVAGGNNEQFF. CDR3 bases: TGTGCCAGCAGCTTGGTAGCGGGGGGCAACAATGAGCAGTTCTTC.